Detailed here is one T cell receptor (beta chain). The V and J ends lost 8 bases and 4 bases respectively, with 18 bases between them. The CDR3 is 15 residues long. Per the germline V gene, CDR1 is MNHNS and CDR2 is SASEGT. The data belong to a study of T-cell reconstitution after alpha-beta-depleted transplantation in children. Unique molecular identifiers were incorporated when the TCRbeta library was constructed. One entry per CDR3 protein, called by TCRdb with MiXCR from the PCR reads. The sample records approximately 350,000 distinct CDR3 sequences, about a tenth being singletons. The chain uses TRBV6-1 and TRBJ2-1, with D perhaps assigned TRBD1 or TRBD2 (5 bases each). This sequence was found in a human donor who donated a stem cell graft to a child with acute lymphoblastic leukemia. Source: PBMCs from the stem cell graft donor, taken from the stem cell graft. For the CDR3, the DNA is TGTGCCAGCGCGGCCGACCGGGACGCTTACAATGAGCAGTTCTTC. Protein product: CASAADRDAYNEQFF.